This T cell receptor (beta chain) was captured in a study of response to subunit inactivated influenza vaccine. This CDR3 has 17 amino acids. V lost 2 bases, J lost 0 bases, and 14 bases lay in between. Per the germline V gene, CDR1 is SEHNR and CDR2 is FQNEAQ (reference sequence). In the case of this clonotype: Its antigen remains unidentified.

Via MiXCR, TCRdb re-called the RT-PCR reads, giving one row per CDR3 protein. Of roughly 460,000 distinct CDR3 sequences listed, around 9.9% were seen once; the top ten hold about an eighth. Overall study results and limits: The authors proposed limited new T cell recruitment per seasonal influenza vaccination.

The TCR was taken from a man in his fifties who received an inactivated influenza vaccine. Sequenced here: PBMCs from blood, sampled 40 to 50 days after vaccination. V and J are TRBV7-9 and TRBJ2-1; the D is unclear. In DNA, the CDR3 is TGTGCCAGCAGCTTAAGGCCTCGAGATATCTCCTACAATGAGCAGTTCTTC. Translating it yields CASSLRPRDISYNEQFF. Complete variable domain (other parts from reference TRBV7-9 and TRBJ2-1): DTGVSQNPRHKITKRGQNVTFRCDPISEHNRLYWYRQTLGQGPEFLTYFQNEAQLEKSRLLSDRFSAERPKGSFSTLEIQRTEQGDSAMYLCASSLRPRDISYNEQFFGPGTRLTVL.